One and the same sample provided the 21 T cell receptor beta chains below, sequenced in a study of cytomegalovirus exposure and HLA in healthy donors. Primers for the PCR totalled 60 Vbeta and 13 Jbeta. The method was immunoSEQ multiplex PCR; TCRdb's version includes in-frame clones alone and lacks a portion of them. The sample gives 150,000 to 180,000 clones, roughly 80% of which show up once; 7.5% to 9% is in the top ten. Specimen: PBMCs. The receptors originated from a young man in good health and CMV-seropositive.

The rearrangement links TRBV19 to TRBJ1-5; 7 bases line up with TRBD1. V gave up 11 bases and J gave up 5 bases; unmatched junction bases: 6. The CDR3 has 12 residues. Germline CDR1 reads LNHDA; CDR2 reads SQIVND (reference sequence). In DNA, the CDR3 is TGTGCCGGGGGGACAGTCTATCAGCCCCAGCATTTT. Protein product: CAGGTVYQPQHF. Based on the CDR3 plus reference TRBV19 and TRBJ1-5, the full variable domain is DGGITQSPKYLFRKEGQNVTLSCEQNLNHDAMYWYRQDPGQGLRLIYYSQIVNDFQKGDIAEGYSVSREKKESFPLTVTSAQKNPTAFYLCAGGTVYQPQHFGDGTRLSIL.

The chain recombines TRBV29-1 with TRBJ2-7; 7 nucleotides match TRBD2. Trimming at V came to 4 bases and at J to 2 bases, leaving 8 bases not matched to a gene. Germline CDR1 is SQVTM and CDR2 is ANQGSEA. This CDR3 is built from 14 residues. CDR3 DNA: TGCAGCGTTGCCACAGGCGGGGGAACCTACGAGCAGTACTTC. It yields the protein CSVATGGGTYEQYF.

The genes are TRBV27 and TRBJ1-5; D not certain. Germline values: CDR1 MNHEY, CDR2 SMNVEV (reference sequence). CDR3 length: 16 amino acids. V was pared by 5 bases and J by 0 bases, with 14 bases between. The CDR3 coding sequence is TGTGCCAGCAGTCCACTTCGGGGAAATAGCAATCAGCCCCAGCATTTT. Protein product: CASSPLRGNSNQPQHF.

V gene TRBV25-1 combines with J gene TRBJ2-5; 9 bases map to TRBD1. Germline loops: CDR1 MGHDK, CDR2 SYGVNS. Losses at the gene ends were 7 bases for V and 1 base for J; bases not matched to a gene: 13. There are 17 residues in the CDR3. Here the CDR3 DNA reads TGTGCCAGCACCGGACAGGGGAAGGAAGGAGGCCAAGAGACCCAGTACTTC. Amino acids: CASTGQGKEGGQETQYF.

This clone came up a few times. The chain uses TRBV7-9 and TRBJ2-5; D perhaps matches TRBD2 (5 bases). Germline assignment: CDR1 SEHNR and CDR2 FQNEAQ (reference sequence). Deletions cut 5 bases from V and 5 bases from J, with 12 bases between. The CDR3 extends over 13 amino acids. CDR3 DNA sequence: TGTGCCAGCAGCCAAGGATCGGGGGAGACCCAGTACTTC. Translated: CASSQGSGETQYF.

This clone was detected once. The chain carries TRBV7-2 and TRBJ2-5; maybe TRBD2 (6 bases). V was trimmed by 4 bases and J by 13 bases, leaving 16 bases between them. CDR1 and CDR2 from the germline V gene are SGHTA and FQGNSA. This CDR3 spans 12 amino acids. Here the CDR3 reads CASSSFGGTGYF. CDR3 in DNA: TGTGCCAGCAGCTCCTTCGGGGGAACGGGGTACTTC.

This rearrangement joins TRBV7-8 to TRBJ1-2; TRBD1 is a possible D gene (5 bases). Trimming pared 1 base from V and 7 bases from J, leaving 10 bases between. This CDR3 spans 13 amino acids. CDR1 is SGHVS and CDR2 is FQNEAQ in the germline V gene. In DNA form, the CDR3 reads TGTGCCAGCAGCTTAGGGGGGGGGATTGGCTACACCTTC. Translated: CASSLGGGIGYTF.

The chain recombines TRBV6-5 with TRBJ2-7; 8 bases are a match to TRBD1. Trimming cost V 0 bases and J 6 bases; bases outside gene matches: 7. Germline CDR1 and CDR2: MNHEY and SVGAGI. This CDR3 contains 15 residues. The CDR3 loop is CASSYSAGGSGEQYF. In DNA, the CDR3 is TGTGCCAGCAGTTACTCGGCAGGGGGCTCGGGCGAGCAGTACTTC.

This clone was recorded a few times. The rearrangement links TRBV27 to TRBJ2-1; 13 bases align to TRBD2. The CDR3 loop spans 15 amino acids. The germline gives CDR1 MNHEY, CDR2 SMNVEV (reference sequence). V shed 6 bases, J shed 8 bases, and the junction held 7 bases outside the gene matches. The CDR3 loop is CASSPTSGGADEQFF. The CDR3 DNA follows: TGTGCCAGCAGCCCCACTAGCGGGGGGGCCGATGAGCAGTTCTTC.

V usage is TRBV10-3 and J usage is TRBJ1-4; D possibly corresponds to TRBD1 (5 bases). The CDR3 sequence is 12 residues long. Germline assignment: CDR1 ENHRY and CDR2 SYGVKD. Trimming left V 6 bases short and J 6 bases short, with 8 bases between. The CDR3 sequence is CAIRDTDEKLFF. CDR3 DNA: TGTGCCATCAGGGACACCGATGAAAAACTGTTTTTT.

The chain has TRBV25-1 and TRBJ1-3; D gene ambiguous. The V gene's germline CDR1 is MGHDK and CDR2 SYGVNS. Deletions cut 6 bases from V and 5 bases from J, with 11 bases between. The CDR3 totals 13 residues. In nucleotides, the CDR3 is TGTGCCAGCAGCTTGGACTCGAGAAACACCATATATTTT. This translates into CASSLDSRNTIYF.

The V gene is TRBV18, the J gene TRBJ2-7, with 9 bases aligning to TRBD1. The CDR3 has 16 residues. From germline, CDR1 is KGHSH and CDR2 LQKENI. The trim removed 2 bases at V and 2 bases at J, leaving 7 bases unmatched. The CDR3 reads CASSPTPGQGAYEQYF. The CDR3, as DNA: TGTGCCAGCTCACCAACCCCGGGACAGGGTGCCTACGAGCAGTACTTC.

This chain connects TRBV27 to TRBJ2-2; possibly TRBD2 for D (7 bases). V was shortened by 7 bases and J by 5 bases, with 17 bases between the two germline ends. The CDR3 has 15 residues. Per the germline V gene, CDR1 is MNHEY and CDR2 is SMNVEV (reference sequence). The CDR3 reads CASTLGGRGTGELFF. CDR3 DNA sequence: TGTGCCAGCACCTTGGGGGGGCGCGGTACCGGGGAGCTGTTTTTT.

This clone was found once. The gene calls are TRBV25-1 and TRBJ2-5, with 13 bases fitting TRBD2. J lost 3 bases, V lost 0 bases, and 1 base had no gene match. The CDR3 has 16 amino acids. Germline V lookup: CDR1 MGHDK, CDR2 SYGVNS. CDR3 sequence: CASSEYGTSGKETQYF. CDR3 nucleotides: TGTGCCAGCAGTGAATATGGGACTAGCGGGAAAGAGACCCAGTACTTC.

A few counts support this clone. The chain has TRBV5-1 and TRBJ2-1, with D possibly matching TRBD1 (6 bases). This CDR3 has 14 amino acids. Per the germline V gene, CDR1 is SGHRS and CDR2 is YFSETQ. V was trimmed by 0 bases and J by 9 bases, leaving 13 bases between them. The CDR3 sequence: CASSLEGQLVEQFF. The CDR3 nucleotides read TGCGCCAGCAGCTTGGAGGGACAACTTGTTGAGCAGTTCTTC.

The rearrangement joins TRBV19 to TRBJ1-4; TRBD1 matches at 11 bases. CDR1 is LNHDA and CDR2 is SQIVND in the germline V gene (reference sequence). The junction had 4 bases not matched to a gene; V was cut back by 5 bases and J by 5 bases. The CDR3 covers 15 residues. The CDR3 loop is CASSLGDRGNEKLFF. The CDR3 DNA follows: TGTGCCAGTAGTCTAGGGGACAGGGGGAATGAAAAACTGTTTTTT. The full variable domain, its missing parts supplied by reference TRBV19 and TRBJ1-4, is DGGITQSPKYLFRKEGQNVTLSCEQNLNHDAMYWYRQDPGQGLRLIYYSQIVNDFQKGDIAEGYSVSREKKESFPLTVTSAQKNPTAFYLCASSLGDRGNEKLFFGSGTQLSVL.

The gene calls are TRBV29-1 and TRBJ2-2; TRBD2 matches at 15 bases. Trimming took 5 bases from V and 4 from J; bases not matched to a gene: 11. Germline CDR1 and CDR2: SQVTM and ANQGSEA. This CDR3 spans 18 amino acids. The CDR3 is CSVTRTSGRAGGTGELFF. The CDR3 region has the DNA TGCAGCGTTACCCGGACTAGCGGGAGGGCGGGTGGCACCGGGGAGCTGTTTTTT.

J is TRBJ1-1 and V is TRBV7-3, with no clear D. Germline values: CDR1 SGHTA, CDR2 FQGTGA. V lost 6 bases to trimming and J lost 3 bases, with 11 bases between them. This CDR3 comprises 13 residues. As DNA, the CDR3 is TGTGCCAGCAGTGAAGGGAGGGACACTGAAGCTTTCTTT. Translating it yields CASSEGRDTEAFF.

CDR3 nucleotide sequence: TGTGCCAGCAATAGCTGGATCAATGAGCAGTTCTTC. It specifies CASNSWINEQFF. The V gene is TRBV2, the J gene TRBJ2-1; no definite D call. CDR1 is SNHLY and CDR2 is FYNNEI in the germline V gene. The CDR3 totals 12 residues. Trimming took off 7 bases at V and 6 bases at J, with 10 bases between the two ends.

V usage is TRBV6-1 and J usage is TRBJ2-3; D unresolved. The CDR3 sequence is 11 residues long. Germline-derived CDR1 and CDR2 are MNHNS and SASEGT. V was pared by 6 bases and J by 6 bases, with 7 bases between. For the CDR3, the DNA is TGTGCCAGCAGGTCTGCGGATACGCAGTATTTT. Translation: CASRSADTQYF.

V gene TRBV27 combines with J gene TRBJ2-6, with D tentatively TRBD2 (5 bases). Germline V gene lookup returns CDR1 MNHEY and CDR2 SMNVEV (reference sequence). The CDR3 has 15 amino acids. V lost 7 bases and J lost 0, with 10 bases in between. The CDR3 coding sequence is TGTGCCAGCAATACGGGAAGCTCTGGGGCCAACGTCCTGACTTTC. The encoded protein is CASNTGSSGANVLTF.